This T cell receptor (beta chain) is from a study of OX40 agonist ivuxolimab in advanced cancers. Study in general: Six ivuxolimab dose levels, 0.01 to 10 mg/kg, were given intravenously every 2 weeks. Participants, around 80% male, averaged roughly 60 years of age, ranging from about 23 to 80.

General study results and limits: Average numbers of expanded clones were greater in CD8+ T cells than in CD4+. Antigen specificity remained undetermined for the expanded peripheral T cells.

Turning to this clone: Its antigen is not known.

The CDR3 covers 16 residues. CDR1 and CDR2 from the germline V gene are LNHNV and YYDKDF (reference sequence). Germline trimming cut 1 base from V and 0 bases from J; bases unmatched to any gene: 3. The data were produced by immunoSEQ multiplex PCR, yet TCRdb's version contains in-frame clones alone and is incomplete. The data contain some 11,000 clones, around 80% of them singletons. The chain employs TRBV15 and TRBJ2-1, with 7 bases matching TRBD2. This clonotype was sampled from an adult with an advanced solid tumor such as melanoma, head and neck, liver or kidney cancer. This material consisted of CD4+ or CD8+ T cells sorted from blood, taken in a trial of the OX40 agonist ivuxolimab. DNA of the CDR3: TGTGCCACCAGCAGAGGACCTAGCGGCTCCTACAATGAGCAGTTCTTC. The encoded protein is CATSRGPSGSYNEQFF.